Below, one T cell receptor (beta chain) is given with its context. Its specificity is not known. These data are taken from a study of T cells expressing NK-cell markers. Regarding the study as a whole: Dominant NKG2C+ clonotypes were found to form about 1.0-7.0% of CD8+ T cells in about six donors. A handful of donors likewise had their CD3+CD56-NKG2C+ fraction led by these clonotypes.

Using the 5' RACE reads, TCRdb records one entry per CDR3 protein without DNA. Its listing shows approximately 550,000 distinct CDR3 sequences. The specimen was blood T cells: a sorted CD56 or NKG2C T cell subset, CD4+ or CD8+ T cells, or bulk PBMC T cells (not recorded which). The source is a man in his late teens or twenties in good health.

The CDR3 region is CASSLGTKGEQYF. The chain employs TRBV7-6 and TRBJ2-7. CDR1 SGHVS and CDR2 FNYEAQ come from the germline V gene. This CDR3 has 13 residues.